The T cell receptor (beta chain) under discussion was sequenced for a study of blood T cell repertoires in COVID-19. TCRdb's table, derived via immunoSEQ multiplex PCR, lists solely in-frame clones and lacks some. This sample has a few hundred thousand clones, with 75% to 90% found just once. Exposed study participants had met a COVID-19 case within 2 weeks before entry. V lost 11 bases, J lost 5 bases, and 16 bases lay in between. From germline, CDR1 is ENHRY and CDR2 SYGVKD. The CDR3 consists of 14 residues. The sample taken for sequencing was PBMCs or T cells enriched from blood (not recorded which). V is TRBV10-3 and J is TRBJ1-6; D is perhaps TRBD1 (6 bases). The sequence was collected from a young woman who had been exposed to COVID-19. The CDR3 region has the DNA TGTGCCGCCCGGGGGGCAGTTGATAATTCACCCCTCCACTTT. This translates into CAARGAVDNSPLHF.